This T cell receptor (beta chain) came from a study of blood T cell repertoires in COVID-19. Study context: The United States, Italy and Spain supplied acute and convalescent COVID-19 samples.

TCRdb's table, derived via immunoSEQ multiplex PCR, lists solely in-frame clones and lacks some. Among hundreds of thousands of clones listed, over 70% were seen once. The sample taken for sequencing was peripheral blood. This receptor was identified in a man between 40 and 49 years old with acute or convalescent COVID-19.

CDR3 region: CASSQDGTDFYGYTF. CDR3 bases: TGCGCCAGCAGCCAAGATGGAACGGACTTCTATGGCTACACCTTC. The chain employs TRBV4-1 and TRBJ1-2; no reliable D call. CDR1 is MGHRA and CDR2 is YSYEKL in the germline V gene. The CDR3 is 15 amino acids. V lost 0 bases, J lost 4 bases, and 12 bases lay in between.